This T cell receptor (beta chain) was documented in a study of CD8 T cells in ankylosing spondylitis (dated by TCRdb to about 2017). As for the study more broadly: To find TCR variants linked to disease, the study profiled T cell receptor beta repertoires in ankylosing spondylitis patients and healthy donors. Peripheral blood samples were taken, and synovial fluid was additionally collected from ankylosing spondylitis patients. The whole study cohort included 90 to 120 healthy donors and 25 ankylosing spondylitis patients.

What the study reported, not specific to this receptor: In peripheral blood, the disease-linked clones were found at relatively low frequencies and had a CD8+ phenotype. According to the report, matched synovial fluid samples from ankylosing spondylitis patients were significantly enriched for the disease-linked clones. Some TCR beta motif variants had previously been reported in synovial fluid and blood of reactive arthritis patients, which suggested common disease-initiation mechanisms. Blood from ankylosing spondylitis patients appeared to be characterized by a TCR beta motif composed of eight highly homologous amino acid variants.

The data were produced on an Illumina HiSeq 2500. TCR beta libraries were prepared by quantitative 5'-RACE with molecular barcodes. Per the original workflow: A new computational method based on a probabilistic model of VDJ rearrangement was used to identify disease-linked TCR variants. TCRdb handled the public reads itself, with Q25 trimming in fastp and clone calling in MiXCR, and kept productive beta chains. For every CDR3 protein sequence, its rows merge into one entry that carries the most common genes and DNA. TCRdb's processing, not the study's, gives the V and J calls here. This sample comprises roughly 180,000 distinct CDR3 sequences, roughly 11% of them detected only once. Almost 30% of the sample lies in the top ten. On this clonotype itself: The target of this receptor is not known. No qualities accompany the bases; no much larger clone lies one base away.

The junction shows trimming of 1 base on V and 6 bases on J, and the gene matches do not reach 11 bases of it. From the cysteine through the phenylalanine, the CDR3 covers 17 amino acids. The kept DNA is CDR3 alone, 51 bases in frame from the first base. The germline V gene (reference sequence) yields LNHDA for CDR1 and SQIVND for CDR2. Source material: blood, either unsorted or a sorted T cell fraction (not recorded which). The chain was built from TRBV19 and TRBJ1-1; TRBD1 fits 10 bases in the junction. The receptor's source is a male donor with ankylosing spondylitis or in good health (not recorded which). The CDR3 protein: CASSIVGPTGGNSEAFF. The nucleotides are TGTGCCAGTAGTATAGTGGGGCCGACAGGGGGCAATTCTGAAGCTTTCTTT. This CDR3, with the reference TRBV19 and TRBJ1-1 proteins standing in past its ends, gives the full variable domain DGGITQSPKYLFRKEGQNVTLSCEQNLNHDAMYWYRQDPGQGLRLIYYSQIVNDFQKGDIAEGYSVSREKKESFPLTVTSAQKNPTAFYLCASSIVGPTGGNSEAFFGQGTRLTVV.